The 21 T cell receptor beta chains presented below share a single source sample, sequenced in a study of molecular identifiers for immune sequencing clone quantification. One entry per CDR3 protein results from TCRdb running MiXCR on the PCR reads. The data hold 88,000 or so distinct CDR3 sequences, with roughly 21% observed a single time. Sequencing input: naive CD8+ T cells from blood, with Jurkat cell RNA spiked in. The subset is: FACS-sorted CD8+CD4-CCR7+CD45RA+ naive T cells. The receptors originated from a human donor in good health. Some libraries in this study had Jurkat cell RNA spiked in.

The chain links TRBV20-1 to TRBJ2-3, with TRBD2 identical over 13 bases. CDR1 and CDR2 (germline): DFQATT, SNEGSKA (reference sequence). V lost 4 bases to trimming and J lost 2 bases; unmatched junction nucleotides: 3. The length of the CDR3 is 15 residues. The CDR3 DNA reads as TGCAGTGCTACTACTAGCGGGGGGGACACAGATACGCAGTATTTT. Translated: CSATTSGGDTDTQYF.

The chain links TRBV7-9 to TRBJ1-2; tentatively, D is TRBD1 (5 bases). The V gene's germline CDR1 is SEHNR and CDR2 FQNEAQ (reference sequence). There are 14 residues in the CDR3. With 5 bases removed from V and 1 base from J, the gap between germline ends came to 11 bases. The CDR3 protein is CASSLPGLNYGYTF. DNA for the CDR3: TGTGCCAGCAGCCTGCCGGGACTTAACTATGGCTACACCTTC.

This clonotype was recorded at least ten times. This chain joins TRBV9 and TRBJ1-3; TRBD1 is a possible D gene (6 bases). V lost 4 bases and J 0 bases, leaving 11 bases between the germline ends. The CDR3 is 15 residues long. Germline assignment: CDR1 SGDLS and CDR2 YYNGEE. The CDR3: CASSPHRVSGNTIYF. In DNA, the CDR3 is TGTGCCAGCAGCCCTCACAGGGTCTCTGGAAACACCATATATTTT. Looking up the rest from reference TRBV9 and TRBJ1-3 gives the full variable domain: DSGVTQTPKHLITATGQRVTLRCSPRSGDLSVYWYQQSLDQGLQFLIQYYNGEERAKGNILERFSAQQFPDLHSELNLSSLELGDSALYFCASSPHRVSGNTIYFGEGSWLTVV.

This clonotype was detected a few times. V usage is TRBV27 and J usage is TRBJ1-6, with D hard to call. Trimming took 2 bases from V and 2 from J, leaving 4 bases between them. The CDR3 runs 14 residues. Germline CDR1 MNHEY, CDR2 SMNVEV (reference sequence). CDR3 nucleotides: TGTGCCAGCAGTTTAATCGCCTATAATTCACCCCTCCACTTT. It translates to CASSLIAYNSPLHF.

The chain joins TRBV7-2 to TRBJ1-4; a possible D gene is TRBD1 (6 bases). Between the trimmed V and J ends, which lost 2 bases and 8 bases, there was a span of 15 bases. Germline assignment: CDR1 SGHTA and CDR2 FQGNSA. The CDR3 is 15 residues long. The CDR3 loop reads CASSLTRGWEEKLFF. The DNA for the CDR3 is TGTGCCAGCAGCTTAACCAGGGGATGGGAAGAAAAACTGTTTTTT.

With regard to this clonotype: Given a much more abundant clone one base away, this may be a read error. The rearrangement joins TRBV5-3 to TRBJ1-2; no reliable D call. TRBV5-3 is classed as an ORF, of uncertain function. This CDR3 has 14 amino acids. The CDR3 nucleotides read TGTACCAGCAGTTTTGAGACCGCCAGAATGGGCTACACCTTC. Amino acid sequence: CTSSFETARMGYTF.

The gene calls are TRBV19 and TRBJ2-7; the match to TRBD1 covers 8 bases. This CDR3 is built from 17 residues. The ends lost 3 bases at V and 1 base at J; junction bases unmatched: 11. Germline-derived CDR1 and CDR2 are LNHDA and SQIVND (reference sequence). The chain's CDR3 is CASSMVSAGGQSYEQYF. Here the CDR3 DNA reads TGTGCCAGTAGTATGGTTTCCGCAGGGGGCCAGTCCTACGAGCAGTACTTC.

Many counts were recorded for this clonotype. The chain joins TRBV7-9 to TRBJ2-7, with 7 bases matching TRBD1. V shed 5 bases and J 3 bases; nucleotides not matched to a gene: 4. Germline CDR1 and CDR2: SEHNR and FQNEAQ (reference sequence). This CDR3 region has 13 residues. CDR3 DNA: TGTGCCAGCAGCCCCACAGGGGACTACGAGCAGTACTTC. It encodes CASSPTGDYEQYF.

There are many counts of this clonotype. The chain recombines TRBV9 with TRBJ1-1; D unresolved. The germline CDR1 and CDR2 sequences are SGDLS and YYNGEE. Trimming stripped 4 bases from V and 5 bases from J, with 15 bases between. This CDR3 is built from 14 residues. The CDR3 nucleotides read TGTGCCAGCAGCTCCGTCGGAGGGCAGACTGAAGCTTTCTTT. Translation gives CASSSVGGQTEAFF.

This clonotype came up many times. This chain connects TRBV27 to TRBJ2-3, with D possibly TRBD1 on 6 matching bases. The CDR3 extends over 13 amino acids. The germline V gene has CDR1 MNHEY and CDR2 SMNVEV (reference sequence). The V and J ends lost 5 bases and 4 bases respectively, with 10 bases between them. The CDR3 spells CASSDTGSDTQYF. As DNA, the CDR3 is TGTGCCAGCAGTGATACAGGGTCAGATACGCAGTATTTT.

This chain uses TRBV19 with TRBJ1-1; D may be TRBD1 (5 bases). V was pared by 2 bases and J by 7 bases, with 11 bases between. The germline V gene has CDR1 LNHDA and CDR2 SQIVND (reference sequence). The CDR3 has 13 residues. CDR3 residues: CASSIFRDSEAFF. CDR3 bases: TGTGCCAGTAGTATATTTAGAGACAGTGAAGCTTTCTTT.

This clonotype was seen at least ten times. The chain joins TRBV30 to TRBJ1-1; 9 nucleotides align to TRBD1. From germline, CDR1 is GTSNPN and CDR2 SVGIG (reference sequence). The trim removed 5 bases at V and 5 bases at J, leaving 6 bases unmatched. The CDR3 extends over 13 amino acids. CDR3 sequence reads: CAWGQGRSTEAFF. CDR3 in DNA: TGTGCCTGGGGACAGGGGAGGTCGACTGAAGCTTTCTTT. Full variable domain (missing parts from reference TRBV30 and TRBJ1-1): SQTIHQWPATLVQPVGSPLSLECTVEGTSNPNLYWYRQAAGRGLQLLFYSVGIGQISSEVPQNLSASRPQDRQFILSSKKLLLSDSGFYLCAWGQGRSTEAFFGQGTRLTVV.

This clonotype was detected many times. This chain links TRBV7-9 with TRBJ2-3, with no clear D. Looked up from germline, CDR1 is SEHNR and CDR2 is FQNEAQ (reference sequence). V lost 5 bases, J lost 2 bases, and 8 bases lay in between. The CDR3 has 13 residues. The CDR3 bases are TGTGCCAGCAGCCCCCCGGCCACAGATACGCAGTATTTT. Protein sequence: CASSPPATDTQYF.

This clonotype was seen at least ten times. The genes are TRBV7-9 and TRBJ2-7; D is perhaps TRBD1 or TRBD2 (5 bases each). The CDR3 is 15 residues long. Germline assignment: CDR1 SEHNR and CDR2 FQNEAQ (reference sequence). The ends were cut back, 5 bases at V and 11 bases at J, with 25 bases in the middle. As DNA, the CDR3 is TGTGCCAGCAGCCCGAGTCGCAGGGACGCCGCGACGAAGTACTTC. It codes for CASSPSRRDAATKYF. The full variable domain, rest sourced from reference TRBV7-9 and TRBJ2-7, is DTGVSQNPRHKITKRGQNVTFRCDPISEHNRLYWYRQTLGQGPEFLTYFQNEAQLEKSRLLSDRFSAERPKGSFSTLEIQRTEQGDSAMYLCASSPSRRDAATKYFGPGTRLTVT.

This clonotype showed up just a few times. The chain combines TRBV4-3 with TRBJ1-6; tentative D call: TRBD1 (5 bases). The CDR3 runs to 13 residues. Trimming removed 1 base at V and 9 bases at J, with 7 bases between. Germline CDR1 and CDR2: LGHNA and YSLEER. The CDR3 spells CASSQVGVSPLHF. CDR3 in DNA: TGCGCCAGCAGCCAAGTGGGGGTTTCACCCCTCCACTTT.

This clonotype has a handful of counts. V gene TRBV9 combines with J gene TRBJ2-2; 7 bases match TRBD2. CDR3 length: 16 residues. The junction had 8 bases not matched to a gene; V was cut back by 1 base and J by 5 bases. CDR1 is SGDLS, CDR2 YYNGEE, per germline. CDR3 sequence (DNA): TGTGCCAGCAGCGTACTAGGCGGGAGCCCGACCGGGGAGCTGTTTTTT. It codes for CASSVLGGSPTGELFF.

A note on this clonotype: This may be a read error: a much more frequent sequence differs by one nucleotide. CDR3 amino acids: CTSSQRTGGARDEQYF. CDR3 sequence (DNA): TGTACCAGCAGCCAGAGGACAGGGGGCGCAAGGGACGAGCAGTACTTC. The chain couples TRBV14 to TRBJ2-7, with TRBD1 matching over 11 bases. CDR1 SGHDN and CDR2 FVKESK come from the germline V gene. The CDR3 spans 16 residues.

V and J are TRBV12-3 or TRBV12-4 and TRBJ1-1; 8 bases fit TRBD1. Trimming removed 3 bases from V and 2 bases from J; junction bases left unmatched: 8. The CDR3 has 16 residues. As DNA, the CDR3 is TGTGCCAGCAGTTTGAAAAGGGGACAGGCAAACACTGAAGCTTTCTTT. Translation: CASSLKRGQANTEAFF.

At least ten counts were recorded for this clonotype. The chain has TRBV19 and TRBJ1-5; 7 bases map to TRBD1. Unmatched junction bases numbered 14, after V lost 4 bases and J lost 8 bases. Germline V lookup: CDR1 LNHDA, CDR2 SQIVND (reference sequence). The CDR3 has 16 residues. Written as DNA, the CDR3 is TGTGCCAGTAGTAATCCCAACAGGGGATTCTGGAAGCCCCAGCATTTT. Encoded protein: CASSNPNRGFWKPQHF.

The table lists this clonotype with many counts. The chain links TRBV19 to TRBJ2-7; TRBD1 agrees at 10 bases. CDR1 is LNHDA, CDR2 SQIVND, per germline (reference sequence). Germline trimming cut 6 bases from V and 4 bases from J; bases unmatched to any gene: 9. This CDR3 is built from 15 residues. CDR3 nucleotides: TGTGCCAGTAGCGTTAATCGGGACAGGGGTTACGAGCAGTACTTC. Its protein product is CASSVNRDRGYEQYF.

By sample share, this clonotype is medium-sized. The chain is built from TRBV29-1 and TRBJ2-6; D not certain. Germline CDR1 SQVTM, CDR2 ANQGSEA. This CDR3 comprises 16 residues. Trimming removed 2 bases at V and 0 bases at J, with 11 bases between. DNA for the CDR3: TGCAGCGTTGAACTTTGGGGTGACTCTGGGGCCAACGTCCTGACTTTC. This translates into CSVELWGDSGANVLTF.